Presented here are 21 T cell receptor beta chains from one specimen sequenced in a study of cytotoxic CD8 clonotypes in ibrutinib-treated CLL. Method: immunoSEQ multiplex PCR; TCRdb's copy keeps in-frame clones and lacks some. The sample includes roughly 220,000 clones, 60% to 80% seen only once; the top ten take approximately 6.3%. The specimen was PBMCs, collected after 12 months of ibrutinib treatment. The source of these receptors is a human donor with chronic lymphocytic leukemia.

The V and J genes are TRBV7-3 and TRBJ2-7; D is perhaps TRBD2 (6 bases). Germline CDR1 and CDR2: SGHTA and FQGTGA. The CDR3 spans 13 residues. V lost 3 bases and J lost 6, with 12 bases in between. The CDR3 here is CASSFMAGSEQYF. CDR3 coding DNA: TGTGCCAGCAGCTTCATGGCGGGATCCGAGCAGTACTTC.

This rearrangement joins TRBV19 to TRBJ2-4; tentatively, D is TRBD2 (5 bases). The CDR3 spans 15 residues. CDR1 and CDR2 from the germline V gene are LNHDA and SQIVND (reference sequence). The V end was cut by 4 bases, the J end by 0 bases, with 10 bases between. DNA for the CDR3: TGTGCCAGTAGTAGAGCGGATCCAGCCAAAAACATTCAGTACTTC. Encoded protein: CASSRADPAKNIQYF.

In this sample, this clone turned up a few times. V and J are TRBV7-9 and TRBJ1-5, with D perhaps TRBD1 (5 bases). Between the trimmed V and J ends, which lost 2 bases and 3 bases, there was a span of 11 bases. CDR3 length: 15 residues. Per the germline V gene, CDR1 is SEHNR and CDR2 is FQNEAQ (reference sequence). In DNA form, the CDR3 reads TGTGCCAGCAGCTTACTCTCAGGGTACAATCAGCCCCAGCATTTT. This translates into CASSLLSGYNQPQHF.

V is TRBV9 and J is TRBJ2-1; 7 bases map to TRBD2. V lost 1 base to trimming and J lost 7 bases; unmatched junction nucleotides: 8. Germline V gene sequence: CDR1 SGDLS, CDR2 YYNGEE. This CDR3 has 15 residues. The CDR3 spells CASSVSGEGQNEQFF. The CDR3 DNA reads TGTGCCAGCAGCGTATCGGGGGAGGGCCAAAATGAGCAGTTCTTC.

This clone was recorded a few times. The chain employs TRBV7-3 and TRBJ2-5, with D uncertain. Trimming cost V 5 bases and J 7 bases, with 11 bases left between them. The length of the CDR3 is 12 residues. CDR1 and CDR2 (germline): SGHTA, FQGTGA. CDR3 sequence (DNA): TGTGCCAGCAGCCTCGAATCGGGGACCCAGTACTTC. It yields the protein CASSLESGTQYF.

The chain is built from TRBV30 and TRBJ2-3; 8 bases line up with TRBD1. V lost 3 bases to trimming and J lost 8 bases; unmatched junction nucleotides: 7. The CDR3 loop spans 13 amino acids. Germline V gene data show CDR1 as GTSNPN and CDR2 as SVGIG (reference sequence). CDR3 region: CAWRPTGVGTQYF. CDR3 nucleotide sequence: TGTGCCTGGAGACCGACAGGGGTTGGTACGCAGTATTTT. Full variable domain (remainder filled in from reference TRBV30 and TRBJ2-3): SQTIHQWPATLVQPVGSPLSLECTVEGTSNPNLYWYRQAAGRGLQLLFYSVGIGQISSEVPQNLSASRPQDRQFILSSKKLLLSDSGFYLCAWRPTGVGTQYFGPGTRLTVL.

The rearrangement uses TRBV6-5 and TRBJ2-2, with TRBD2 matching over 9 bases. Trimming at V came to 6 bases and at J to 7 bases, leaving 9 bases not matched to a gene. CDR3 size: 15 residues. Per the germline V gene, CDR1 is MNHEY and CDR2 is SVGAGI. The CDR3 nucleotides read TGTGCCAGCAGGCTTAGCGGGAGAGGTGTCGGGGAGCTGTTTTTT. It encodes CASRLSGRGVGELFF.

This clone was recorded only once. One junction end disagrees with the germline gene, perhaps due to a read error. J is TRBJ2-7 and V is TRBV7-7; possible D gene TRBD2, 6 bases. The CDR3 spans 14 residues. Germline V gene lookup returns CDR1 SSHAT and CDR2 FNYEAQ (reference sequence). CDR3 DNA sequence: TGTGCTAGCAGCCCGTCAGCGGGTGCCTACGAGCAGTACTTC. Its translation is CASSPSAGAYEQYF.

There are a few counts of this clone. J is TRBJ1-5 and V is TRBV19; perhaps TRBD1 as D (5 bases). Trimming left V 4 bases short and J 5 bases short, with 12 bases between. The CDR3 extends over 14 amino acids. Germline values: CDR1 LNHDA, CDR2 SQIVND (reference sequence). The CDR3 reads CASSRGRVDQPQHF. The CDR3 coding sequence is TGTGCCAGTAGTAGGGGCAGGGTGGATCAGCCCCAGCATTTT.

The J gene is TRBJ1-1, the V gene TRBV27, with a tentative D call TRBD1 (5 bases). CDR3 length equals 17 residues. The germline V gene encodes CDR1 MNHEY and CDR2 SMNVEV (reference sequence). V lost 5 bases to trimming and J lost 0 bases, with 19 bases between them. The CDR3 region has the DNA TGTGCCAGCAGTCCCAACCCTCTCCGACAGATGAACACTGAAGCTTTCTTT. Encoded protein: CASSPNPLRQMNTEAFF.

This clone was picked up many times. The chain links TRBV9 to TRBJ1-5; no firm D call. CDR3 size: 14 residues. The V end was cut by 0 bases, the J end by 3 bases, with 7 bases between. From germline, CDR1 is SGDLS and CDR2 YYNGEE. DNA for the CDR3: TGTGCCAGCAGCGTAGCTGGGAACAATCAGCCCCAGCATTTT. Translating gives CASSVAGNNQPQHF.

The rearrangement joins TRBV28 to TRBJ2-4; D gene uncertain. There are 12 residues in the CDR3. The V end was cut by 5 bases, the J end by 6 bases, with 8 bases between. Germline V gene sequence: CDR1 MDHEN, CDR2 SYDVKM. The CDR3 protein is CASSLTGNIQYF. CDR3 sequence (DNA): TGTGCCAGCAGTCTGACTGGAAACATTCAGTACTTC.

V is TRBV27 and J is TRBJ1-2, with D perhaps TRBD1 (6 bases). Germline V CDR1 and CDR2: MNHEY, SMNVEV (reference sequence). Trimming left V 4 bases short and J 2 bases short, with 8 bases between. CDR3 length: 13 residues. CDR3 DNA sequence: TGTGCCAGCAGTTCAGGACAGAACTATGGCTACACCTTC. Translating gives CASSSGQNYGYTF.

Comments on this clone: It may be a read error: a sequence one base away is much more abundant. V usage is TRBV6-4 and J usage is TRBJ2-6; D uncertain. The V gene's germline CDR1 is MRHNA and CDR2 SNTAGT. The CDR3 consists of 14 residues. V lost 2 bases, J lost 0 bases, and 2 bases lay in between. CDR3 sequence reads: CASSDGSGANVLTF. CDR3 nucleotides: TGTGCCAGCAGTGACGGCTCTGGGGCCAACGTCCTGACTTTC.

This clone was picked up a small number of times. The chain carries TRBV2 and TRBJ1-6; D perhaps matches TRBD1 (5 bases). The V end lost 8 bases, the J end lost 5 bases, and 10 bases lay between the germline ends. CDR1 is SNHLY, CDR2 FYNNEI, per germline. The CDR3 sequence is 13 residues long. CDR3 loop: CASSDKDNSPLHF. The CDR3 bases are TGTGCCAGCTCGGACAAGGATAATTCACCCCTCCACTTT.

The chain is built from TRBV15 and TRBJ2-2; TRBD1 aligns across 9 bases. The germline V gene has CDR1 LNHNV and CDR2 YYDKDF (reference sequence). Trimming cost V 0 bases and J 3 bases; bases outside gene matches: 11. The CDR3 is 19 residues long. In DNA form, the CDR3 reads TGTGCCACCAGCAGAGATCTCCCCGAGACAGGGGGTCACACCGGGGAGCTGTTTTTT. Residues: CATSRDLPETGGHTGELFF. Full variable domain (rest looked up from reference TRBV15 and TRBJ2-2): DAMVIQNPRYQVTQFGKPVTLSCSQTLNHNVMYWYQQKSSQAPKLLFHYYDKDFNNEADTPDNFQSRRPNTSFCFLDIRSPGLGDTAMYLCATSRDLPETGGHTGELFFGEGSRLTVL.

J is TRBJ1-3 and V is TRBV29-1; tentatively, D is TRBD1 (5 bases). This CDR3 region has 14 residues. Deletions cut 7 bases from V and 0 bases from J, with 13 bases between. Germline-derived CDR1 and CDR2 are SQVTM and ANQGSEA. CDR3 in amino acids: CSADPGYSGNTIYF. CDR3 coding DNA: TGCAGCGCCGACCCAGGGTACTCTGGAAACACCATATATTTT.

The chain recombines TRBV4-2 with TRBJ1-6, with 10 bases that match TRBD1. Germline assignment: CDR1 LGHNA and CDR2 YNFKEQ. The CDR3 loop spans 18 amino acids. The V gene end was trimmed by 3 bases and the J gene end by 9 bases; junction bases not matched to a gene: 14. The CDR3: CASSHGQGVGIRGSPLHF. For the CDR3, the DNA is TGTGCCAGCAGCCATGGACAGGGGGTTGGAATTCGGGGTTCACCCCTCCACTTT.

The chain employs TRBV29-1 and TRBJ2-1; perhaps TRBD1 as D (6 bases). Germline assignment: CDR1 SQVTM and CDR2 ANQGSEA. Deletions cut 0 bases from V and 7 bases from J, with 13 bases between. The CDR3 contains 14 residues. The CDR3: CSVEDTGTKNEQFF. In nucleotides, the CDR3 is TGCAGCGTTGAAGATACCGGGACAAAGAATGAGCAGTTCTTC.

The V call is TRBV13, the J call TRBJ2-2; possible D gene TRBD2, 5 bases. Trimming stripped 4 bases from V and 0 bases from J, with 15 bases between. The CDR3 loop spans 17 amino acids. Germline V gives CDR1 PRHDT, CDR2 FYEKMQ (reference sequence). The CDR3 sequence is CASSSISAGPNTGELFF. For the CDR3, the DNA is TGTGCCAGCAGCTCCATATCTGCGGGTCCGAACACCGGGGAGCTGTTTTTT.

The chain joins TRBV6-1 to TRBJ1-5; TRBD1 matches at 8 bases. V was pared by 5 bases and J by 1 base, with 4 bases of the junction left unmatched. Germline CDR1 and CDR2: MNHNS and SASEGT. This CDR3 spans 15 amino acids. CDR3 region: CASSLDRGSNQPQHF. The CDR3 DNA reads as TGTGCCAGCAGTTTAGACAGGGGAAGCAATCAGCCCCAGCATTTT.